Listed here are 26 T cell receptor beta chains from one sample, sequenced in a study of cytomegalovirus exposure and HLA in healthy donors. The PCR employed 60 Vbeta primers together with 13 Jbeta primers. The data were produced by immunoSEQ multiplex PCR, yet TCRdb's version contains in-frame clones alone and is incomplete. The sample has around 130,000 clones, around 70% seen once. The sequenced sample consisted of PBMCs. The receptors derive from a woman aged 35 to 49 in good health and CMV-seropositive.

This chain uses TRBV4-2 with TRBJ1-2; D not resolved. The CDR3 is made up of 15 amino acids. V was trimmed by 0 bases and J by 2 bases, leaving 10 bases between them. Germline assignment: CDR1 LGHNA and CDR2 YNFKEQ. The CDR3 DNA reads TGTGCCAGCAGCCAAGATTTTGAGAGAAACTATGGCTACACCTTC. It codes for CASSQDFERNYGYTF.

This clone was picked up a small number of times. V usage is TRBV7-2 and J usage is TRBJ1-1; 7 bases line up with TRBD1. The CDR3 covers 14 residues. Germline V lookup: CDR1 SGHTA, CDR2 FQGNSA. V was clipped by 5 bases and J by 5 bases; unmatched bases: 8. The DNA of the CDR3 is TGTGCCAGCAGCACCCAGGGGGAAGGGACTGAAGCTTTCTTT. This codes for CASSTQGEGTEAFF.

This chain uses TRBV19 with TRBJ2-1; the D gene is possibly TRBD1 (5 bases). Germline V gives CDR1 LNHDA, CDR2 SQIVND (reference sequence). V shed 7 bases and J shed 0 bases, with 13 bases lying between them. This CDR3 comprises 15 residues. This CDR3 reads CASTFDSSSYNEQFF. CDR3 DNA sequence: TGTGCCAGTACCTTCGACAGCAGCTCCTACAATGAGCAGTTCTTC.

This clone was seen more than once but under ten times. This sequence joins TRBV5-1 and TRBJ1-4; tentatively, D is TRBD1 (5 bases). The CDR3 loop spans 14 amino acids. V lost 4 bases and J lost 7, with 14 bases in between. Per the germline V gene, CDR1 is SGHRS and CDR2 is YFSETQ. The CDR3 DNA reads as TGCGCCAGCAGCGATGGGCGGGGGGGTGAAAAACTGTTTTTT. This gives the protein CASSDGRGGEKLFF.

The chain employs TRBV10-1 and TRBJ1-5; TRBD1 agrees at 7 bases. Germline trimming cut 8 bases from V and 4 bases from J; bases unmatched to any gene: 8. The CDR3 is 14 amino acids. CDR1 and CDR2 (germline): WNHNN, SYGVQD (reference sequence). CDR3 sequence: CASSWDRWNQPQHF. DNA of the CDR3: TGCGCCAGCTCCTGGGACAGATGGAATCAGCCCCAGCATTTT.

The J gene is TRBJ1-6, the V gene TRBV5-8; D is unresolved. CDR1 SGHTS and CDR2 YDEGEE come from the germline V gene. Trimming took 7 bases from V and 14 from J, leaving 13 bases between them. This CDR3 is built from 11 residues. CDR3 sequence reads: CASAVREALHF. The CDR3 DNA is TGTGCCAGCGCCGTCCGGGAGGCCCTCCACTTT. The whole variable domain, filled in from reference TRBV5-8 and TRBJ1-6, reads EAGVTQSPTHLIKTRGQQATLRCSPISGHTSVYWYQQALGLGLQFLLWYDEGEERNRGNFPPRFSGRQFPNYSSELNVNALELEDSALYLCASAVREALHFGNGTRLTVT.

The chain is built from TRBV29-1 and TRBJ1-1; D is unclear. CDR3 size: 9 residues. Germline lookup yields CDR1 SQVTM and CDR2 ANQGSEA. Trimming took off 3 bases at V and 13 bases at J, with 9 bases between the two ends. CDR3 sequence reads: CSVDGGDFF. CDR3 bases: TGCAGCGTTGACGGCGGGGATTTCTTT.

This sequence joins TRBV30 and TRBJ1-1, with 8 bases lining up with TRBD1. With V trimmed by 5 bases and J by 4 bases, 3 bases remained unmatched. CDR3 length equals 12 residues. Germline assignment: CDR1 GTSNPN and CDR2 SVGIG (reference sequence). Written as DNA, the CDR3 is TGTGCCTGGGGACAGGGAGTCACTGAAGCTTTCTTT. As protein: CAWGQGVTEAFF.

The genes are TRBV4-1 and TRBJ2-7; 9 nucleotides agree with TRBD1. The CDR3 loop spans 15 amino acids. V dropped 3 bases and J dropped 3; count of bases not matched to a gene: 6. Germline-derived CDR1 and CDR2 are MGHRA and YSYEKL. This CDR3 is CASSHPGQGVYEQYF. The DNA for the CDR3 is TGCGCCAGCAGCCATCCGGGACAGGGCGTCTACGAGCAGTACTTC.

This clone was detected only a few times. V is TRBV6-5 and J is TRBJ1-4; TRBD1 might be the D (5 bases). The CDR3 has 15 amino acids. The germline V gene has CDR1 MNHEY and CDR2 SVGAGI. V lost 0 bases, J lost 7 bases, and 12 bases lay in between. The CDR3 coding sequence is TGTGCCAGCAGTTACTCTTCAGGGAATGCTGAAAAACTGTTTTTT. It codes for CASSYSSGNAEKLFF.

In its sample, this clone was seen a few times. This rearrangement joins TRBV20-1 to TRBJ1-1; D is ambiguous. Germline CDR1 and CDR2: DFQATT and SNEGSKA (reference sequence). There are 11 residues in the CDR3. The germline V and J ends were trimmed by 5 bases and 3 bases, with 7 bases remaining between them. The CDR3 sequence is CSARSDTEAFF. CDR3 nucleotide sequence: TGCAGTGCTCGCTCAGACACTGAAGCTTTCTTT.

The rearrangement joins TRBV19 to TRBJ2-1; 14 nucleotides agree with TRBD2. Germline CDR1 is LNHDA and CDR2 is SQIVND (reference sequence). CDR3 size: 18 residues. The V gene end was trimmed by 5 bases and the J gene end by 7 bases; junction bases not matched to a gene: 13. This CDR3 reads CASSLGLAGAIGVNEQFF. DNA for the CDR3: TGTGCCAGTAGTCTGGGACTAGCGGGGGCCATTGGGGTAAATGAGCAGTTCTTC.

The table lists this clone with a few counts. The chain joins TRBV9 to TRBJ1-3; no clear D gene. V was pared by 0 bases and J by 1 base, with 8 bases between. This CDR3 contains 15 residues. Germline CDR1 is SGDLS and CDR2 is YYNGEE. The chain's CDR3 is CASSVVSGSGNTIYF. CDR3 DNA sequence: TGTGCCAGCAGCGTAGTTTCCGGTTCTGGAAACACCATATATTTT.

The CDR3 DNA reads TGCGCCAGCAGCTTTAGCGGGGCCTCCTACAATGAGCAGTTCTTC. Translated, it gives CASSFSGASYNEQFF. The chain is built from TRBV4-1 and TRBJ2-1; TRBD2 matches at 8 bases. This CDR3 has 15 residues. The V gene's germline CDR1 is MGHRA and CDR2 YSYEKL. Trimming cost V 5 bases and J 0 bases; bases outside gene matches: 3.

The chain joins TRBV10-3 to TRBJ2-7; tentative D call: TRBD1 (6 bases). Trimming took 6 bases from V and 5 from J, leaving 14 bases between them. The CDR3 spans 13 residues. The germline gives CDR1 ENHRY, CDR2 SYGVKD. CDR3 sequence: CAISQIQGNEQYF. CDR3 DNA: TGTGCCATCAGCCAGATACAGGGTAACGAGCAGTACTTC.

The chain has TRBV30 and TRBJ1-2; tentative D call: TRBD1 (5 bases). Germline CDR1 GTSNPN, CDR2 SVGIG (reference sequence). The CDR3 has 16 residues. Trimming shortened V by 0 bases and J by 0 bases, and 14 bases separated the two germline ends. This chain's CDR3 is CAWSVGGTEANYGYTF. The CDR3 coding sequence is TGTGCCTGGAGTGTTGGGGGGACCGAAGCTAACTATGGCTACACCTTC.

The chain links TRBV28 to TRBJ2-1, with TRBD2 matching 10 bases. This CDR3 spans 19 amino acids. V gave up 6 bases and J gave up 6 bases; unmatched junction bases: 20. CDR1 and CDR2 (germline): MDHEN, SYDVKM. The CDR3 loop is CASSPGGSGRYLQANEQFF. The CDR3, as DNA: TGTGCCAGCAGCCCGGGGGGTAGCGGGAGGTACCTGCAGGCCAATGAGCAGTTCTTC.

The CDR3 reads CASSRGLAGGDEQFF. For the CDR3, the DNA is TGTGCCAGCAGCCGTGGACTAGCGGGAGGCGATGAGCAGTTCTTC. J is TRBJ2-1 and V is TRBV5-8, with TRBD2 identical over 14 bases. Germline V gene lookup returns CDR1 SGHTS and CDR2 YDEGEE. After removal of 4 bases from V and 8 bases from J, the junction contained 5 bases not matched to a gene. The CDR3 is made up of 15 amino acids.

This CDR3 is CASAGPGTGLVFHSGNTIYF. In nucleotides, the CDR3 is TGTGCTAGTGCCGGCCCTGGGACAGGGCTGGTGTTTCATTCTGGAAACACCATATATTTT. The chain uses TRBV12-5 and TRBJ1-3; 9 bases line up with TRBD1. J lost 1 base, V lost 7 bases, and 20 bases had no gene match. The germline CDR1 and CDR2 sequences are LGHNT and FRNRAP. This CDR3 contains 20 residues.

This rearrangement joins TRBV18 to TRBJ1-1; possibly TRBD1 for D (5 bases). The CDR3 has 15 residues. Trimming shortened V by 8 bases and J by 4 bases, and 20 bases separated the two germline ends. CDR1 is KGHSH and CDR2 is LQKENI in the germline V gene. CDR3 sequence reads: CASPRIGQGGTEAFF. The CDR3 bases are TGTGCCAGCCCACGCATAGGGCAGGGTGGCACTGAAGCTTTCTTT.

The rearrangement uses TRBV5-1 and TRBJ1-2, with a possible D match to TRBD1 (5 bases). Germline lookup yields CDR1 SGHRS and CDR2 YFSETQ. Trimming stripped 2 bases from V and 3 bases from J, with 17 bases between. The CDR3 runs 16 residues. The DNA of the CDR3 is TGCGCCAGCAGCTTAAAGACCAGGGTGGAAGACTATGGCTACACCTTC. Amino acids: CASSLKTRVEDYGYTF.

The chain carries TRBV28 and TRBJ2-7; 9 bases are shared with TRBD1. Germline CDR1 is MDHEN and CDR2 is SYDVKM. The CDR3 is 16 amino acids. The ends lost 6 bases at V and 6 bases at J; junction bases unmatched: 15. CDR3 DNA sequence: TGTGCCAGCAGCCTTGACACCGGGACAGGGTTCTCCGAGCAGTACTTC. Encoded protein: CASSLDTGTGFSEQYF. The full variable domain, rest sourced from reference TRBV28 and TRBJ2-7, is DVKVTQSSRYLVKRTGEKVFLECVQDMDHENMFWYRQDPGLGLRLIYFSYDVKMKEKGDIPEGYSVSREKKERFSLILESASTNQTSMYLCASSLDTGTGFSEQYFGPGTRLTVT.

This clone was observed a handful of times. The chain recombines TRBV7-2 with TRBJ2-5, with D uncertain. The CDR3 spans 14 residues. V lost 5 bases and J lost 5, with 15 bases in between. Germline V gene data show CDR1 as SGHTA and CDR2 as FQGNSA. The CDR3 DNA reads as TGTGCCAGCAGCCCGCCGCCTATCTGGGAGACCCAGTACTTC. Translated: CASSPPPIWETQYF.

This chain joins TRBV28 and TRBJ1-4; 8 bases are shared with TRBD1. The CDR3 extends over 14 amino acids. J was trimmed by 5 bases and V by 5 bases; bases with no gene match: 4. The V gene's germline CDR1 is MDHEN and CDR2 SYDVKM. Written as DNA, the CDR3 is TGTGCCAGCAGTCTCCGACAGGGGAATGAAAAACTGTTTTTT. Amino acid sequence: CASSLRQGNEKLFF.

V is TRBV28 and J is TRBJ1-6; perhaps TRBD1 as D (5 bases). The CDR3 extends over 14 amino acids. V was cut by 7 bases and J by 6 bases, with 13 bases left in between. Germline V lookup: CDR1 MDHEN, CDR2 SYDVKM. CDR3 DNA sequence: TGTGCCAGCACCCTAGACAGTTCTAATTCACCCCTCCACTTT. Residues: CASTLDSSNSPLHF.

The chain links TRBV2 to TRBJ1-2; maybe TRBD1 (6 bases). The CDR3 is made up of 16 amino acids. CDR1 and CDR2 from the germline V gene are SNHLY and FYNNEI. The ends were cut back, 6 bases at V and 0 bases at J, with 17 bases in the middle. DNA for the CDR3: TGTGCCAGCAGCCTCGGGACACGGATAGCTAACTATGGCTACACCTTC. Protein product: CASSLGTRIANYGYTF.